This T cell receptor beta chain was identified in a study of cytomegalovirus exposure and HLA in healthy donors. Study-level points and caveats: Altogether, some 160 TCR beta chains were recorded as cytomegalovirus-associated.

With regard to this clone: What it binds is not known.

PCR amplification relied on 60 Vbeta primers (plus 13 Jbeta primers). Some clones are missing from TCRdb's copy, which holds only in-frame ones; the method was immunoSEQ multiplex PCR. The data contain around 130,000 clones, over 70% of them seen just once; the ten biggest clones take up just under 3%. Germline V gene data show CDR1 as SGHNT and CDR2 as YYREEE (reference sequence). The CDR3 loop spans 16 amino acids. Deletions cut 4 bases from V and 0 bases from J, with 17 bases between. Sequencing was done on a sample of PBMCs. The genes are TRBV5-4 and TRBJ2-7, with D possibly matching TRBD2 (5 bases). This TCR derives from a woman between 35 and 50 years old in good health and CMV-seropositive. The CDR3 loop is CASSLRRTGSSYEQYF. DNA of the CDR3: TGTGCCAGCAGCCTAAGACGAACGGGGAGCTCCTACGAGCAGTACTTC.